This T cell receptor beta chain was sequenced for a study of blood T cell repertoires in COVID-19 (dated by TCRdb to about 2020). In terms of the full investigation: Collaborator samples came from the United States, Italy and Spain and covered acute and convalescent phases of COVID-19. The prospective study material was composed of cDNA or gDNA derived from T cells, B-cell-depleted T cells, or PBMCs. The dataset comprised deeply sampled blood TCRbeta repertoires from subjects exposed to, actively infected with, or recovered from COVID-19. The repertoires were made available in a free public database intended to serve as a resource for research on the immune response to SARS-CoV-2. The samples were drawn from the first 160 participants of the ongoing ImmuneRACE study and from 1,254 subjects provided by 6 global collaborators. Sample metadata almost always included a de-identified subject ID, COVID-19 status, age in years and sex. Where HLA class I and class II types were available, the types were taken from metadata supplied by the sample provider, not from assay-based typing. Beyond this particular receptor, the publication reports: How much clinical and demographic metadata was included differed by source and by participant, and the metadata was provided uncurated.

The immunoSEQ Assay, a bias-controlled multiplex PCR, was used to amplify TCRbeta CDR3 regions from genomic DNA. On the authors' methods: Within the assay, amplification of reference gene primers was used to estimate how many nucleated cells each sample contained. To quantify the absolute abundance of each unique TCRbeta CDR3 rearrangement, sequence reads were collapsed and filtered. For each sample, productive Simpson clonality was calculated as the square root of Simpson's diversity index over productive rearrangements. Drawn from immuneACCESS, this table holds only the in-frame rearrangements with V and J called that TCRdb kept. Clones are partly lost; checked studies trace under half to an unresolved V gene and leave the rest unexplained. The V and J calls and clone size come from that table; D and trimming were worked out from the DNA. Here the sample has under 500,000 clones; 85% to 90% occur a single time. The ten biggest clones cover 0.95% to 1.3% of the sample.

For this clone: The antigen it binds to is not known. No much larger clone exists at a distance of one base, and base qualities are not known.

Participants in the prospective study were enrolled through a virtual design, were aged roughly 18 to 95 years, and lived in about 25 United States geographic areas. In the prospective study, cohorts were assigned on the basis of participant-reported clinical history obtained from a screening survey and a study questionnaire. Recovered participants in ImmuneRACE Cohort 3 were defined as having two consecutive negative NP/OP PCR tests, clearance from a healthcare professional, or resolution of symptoms. Each participant in the prospective study had whole blood, serum and a nasopharyngeal or oropharyngeal swab collected by mobile phlebotomists. Over a roughly two-month period, participants in the prospective study had the option of providing additional blood draws and questionnaires. Before DNA extraction, prospective study blood samples were shipped either frozen or at room temperature. V and J lose 4 bases and 5 bases, and a span of 21 bases separates them. The CDR3, cysteine through phenylalanine, is 17 amino acids long. Solely the CDR3 DNA is kept, with 51 bases framed from the first base. The germline V gene specifies SGHTA as CDR1 and FQGNSA as CDR2.

Sequenced: PBMCs or T cells enriched from blood (not recorded which). This chain is built from TRBV7-2 and TRBJ2-1, and the D gene may be TRBD2, 5 bases matching. This TCR came from a young man who had recovered from COVID-19. The DNA is as follows: TGTGCCAGCAGCTCCCTTCGTAATCTTGACTACCACAATGAGCAGTTCTTC. Its translation is CASSSLRNLDYHNEQFF.